Following are 22 T cell receptor beta chains from one sample sequenced in a study of cytomegalovirus exposure and HLA in healthy donors. Repertoires were generated with immunoSEQ multiplex PCR, while TCRdb's copy carries only in-frame clones and drops some. The data contain roughly 150,000 clones, approximately 91% of them seen just once; the ten biggest clones take up about 3.5%. The sequencing input was PBMCs. The receptor source for this set is a woman between 18 and 29 years old in good health and CMV-seropositive.

V is TRBV25-1 and J is TRBJ1-3; the D is unclear. The CDR3 loop spans 17 amino acids. Germline V gene sequence: CDR1 MGHDK, CDR2 SYGVNS. Trimming took off 0 bases at V and 0 bases at J, with 12 bases between the two ends. The CDR3 sequence: CASSEYGPRSSGNTIYF. The CDR3 region has the DNA TGTGCCAGCAGTGAATATGGGCCAAGAAGCTCTGGAAACACCATATATTTT.

The CDR3 region is CASSVGLAGHNEQFF. The CDR3 nucleotides read TGTGCCAGCAGCGTAGGGCTAGCGGGACACAATGAGCAGTTCTTC. The rearrangement links TRBV9 to TRBJ2-1; TRBD2 aligns across 9 bases. V lost 0 bases and J lost 5; bases outside the gene matches: 3. Germline CDR1 and CDR2: SGDLS and YYNGEE. This CDR3 has 15 residues.

This clone turned up a few times. The chain employs TRBV11-3 and TRBJ2-1; 8 nucleotides line up with TRBD1. This CDR3 is 15 amino acids long. CDR1 is SGHNT, CDR2 YENEEA, per germline. Losses at the gene ends were 5 bases for V and 3 bases for J; bases not matched to a gene: 6. In DNA, the CDR3 is TGTGCCAGCAGCCAGGGACAGGTGGGCTACAATGAGCAGTTCTTC. It codes for CASSQGQVGYNEQFF.

The chain carries TRBV7-8 and TRBJ1-1, with 7 bases that match TRBD1. Germline V gene lookup returns CDR1 SGHVS and CDR2 FQNEAQ. The junction had 14 bases not matched to a gene; V was cut back by 3 bases and J by 1 base. CDR3 size: 18 residues. This CDR3 is CASSFRGGKITENTEAFF. The CDR3 nucleotides are TGTGCCAGCAGCTTTAGAGGGGGCAAGATTACGGAGAACACTGAAGCTTTCTTT.

The table lists this clone with a few counts. The chain is built from TRBV19 and TRBJ1-5; D call uncertain. Between the trimmed V and J ends, which lost 1 base and 0 bases, there was a span of 4 bases. Germline-derived CDR1 and CDR2 are LNHDA and SQIVND (reference sequence). CDR3 length: 14 amino acids. CDR3 nucleotide sequence: TGTGCCAGTAGTATAGTAGATAGCAATCAGCCCCAGCATTTT. Its protein is CASSIVDSNQPQHF.

The CDR3 bases are TGTGCCAGCAGCGTAACGACTAGCGGGAGTAGGTATTCCAATGAGCAGTTCTTC. Protein sequence: CASSVTTSGSRYSNEQFF. This chain connects TRBV9 to TRBJ2-1; 12 nucleotides agree with TRBD2. V gave up 1 base and J gave up 6 bases; unmatched junction bases: 11. This CDR3 has 18 residues. From germline, CDR1 is SGDLS and CDR2 YYNGEE.

The chain couples TRBV5-4 to TRBJ2-7; D is possibly TRBD2 (6 bases). V was shortened by 0 bases and J by 0 bases, with 19 bases between the two germline ends. The CDR3 runs 18 residues. Germline values: CDR1 SGHNT, CDR2 YYREEE (reference sequence). CDR3 coding DNA: TGTGCCAGCAGCTTGGAGATCGGCGCGGGGATACTCTCCTACGAGCAGTACTTC. This gives the protein CASSLEIGAGILSYEQYF.

The chain carries TRBV28 and TRBJ2-1; 12 nucleotides agree with TRBD1. The CDR3 totals 14 residues. The V segment lost 6 bases and the J segment 8 bases; nucleotides outside the gene matches: 5. From germline, CDR1 is MDHEN and CDR2 SYDVKM. Written as DNA, the CDR3 is TGTGCCAGCAGGGGACAGGGGGCCGTTGATGAGCAGTTCTTC. Its protein is CASRGQGAVDEQFF.

The chain recombines TRBV14 with TRBJ2-7; 14 bases are a match to TRBD2. Germline V gives CDR1 SGHDN, CDR2 FVKESK. The CDR3 runs 18 residues. Trimming took 3 bases from V and 2 from J; bases not matched to a gene: 9. The CDR3 reads CASSQRVGLAGVAYEQYF. The CDR3 nucleotides read TGTGCCAGCAGCCAGAGAGTGGGACTAGCGGGAGTAGCCTACGAGCAGTACTTC.

This clone was observed once. The chain joins TRBV11-3 to TRBJ2-7, with no clear D. The CDR3 sequence is 14 residues long. Germline lookup yields CDR1 SGHNT and CDR2 YENEEA. Trimming took off 4 bases at V and 4 bases at J, with 14 bases between the two ends. CDR3 residues: CASSSASVFYEQYF. DNA of the CDR3: TGTGCCAGCAGCTCAGCGAGTGTTTTTTACGAGCAGTACTTC.

J is TRBJ1-4 and V is TRBV19, with D perhaps matching TRBD1 (6 bases). The V gene's germline CDR1 is LNHDA and CDR2 SQIVND (reference sequence). CDR3 length equals 15 residues. Deletions cut 5 bases from V and 7 bases from J, with 17 bases between. CDR3 sequence: CASSPFGQGSEKLFF. The CDR3 nucleotides read TGTGCCAGTAGTCCATTCGGCCAGGGGAGTGAAAAACTGTTTTTT.

V and J are TRBV11-2 and TRBJ2-7; 8 bases match TRBD1. The CDR3 runs to 14 residues. J gave up 2 bases and V 5 bases, and 5 bases lay outside the gene matches. Germline V gene sequence: CDR1 SGHAT, CDR2 FQNNGV. CDR3 in amino acids: CASSPPDRAYEQYF. In DNA, the CDR3 is TGTGCCAGCAGCCCCCCGGACAGGGCCTACGAGCAGTACTTC.

V and J are TRBV19 and TRBJ2-3; 16 nucleotides align to TRBD2. Germline assignment: CDR1 LNHDA and CDR2 SQIVND (reference sequence). Trimming took 2 bases from V and 1 from J; bases not matched to a gene: 6. This CDR3 has 19 residues. This CDR3 reads CASSISGTSGRGGTDTQYF. The CDR3 DNA follows: TGTGCCAGTAGTATATCCGGGACTAGCGGGAGGGGCGGCACAGATACGCAGTATTTT.

Written as DNA, the CDR3 is TGTGCCAGCAGCTTATACGGGGGTGGAAACACCATATATTTT. As protein: CASSLYGGGNTIYF. This chain uses TRBV11-2 with TRBJ1-3; D may be TRBD1 (5 bases). Germline V gives CDR1 SGHAT, CDR2 FQNNGV. Trimming stripped 2 bases from V and 3 bases from J, with 8 bases between. The length of the CDR3 is 14 residues.

V and J are TRBV27 and TRBJ1-4, with D hard to call. CDR3 length: 15 amino acids. Germline V gives CDR1 MNHEY, CDR2 SMNVEV (reference sequence). The ends were cut back, 0 bases at V and 11 bases at J, with 16 bases in the middle. The CDR3 protein is CASSLSTGIMRKLFF. CDR3 DNA sequence: TGTGCCAGCAGTTTATCGACGGGGATCATGAGGAAACTGTTTTTT.

The chain joins TRBV27 to TRBJ2-7, with TRBD1 as a possible D gene (5 bases). The germline V gene encodes CDR1 MNHEY and CDR2 SMNVEV (reference sequence). This CDR3 is built from 14 residues. Trimming pared 3 bases from V and 1 base from J, leaving 10 bases between. The DNA of the CDR3 is TGTGCCAGCAGTTTTAGCAGGGCTTCCTACGAGCAGTACTTC. It yields the protein CASSFSRASYEQYF.

This sequence joins TRBV9 and TRBJ1-2, with a weak D call TRBD1 (6 bases). CDR3 length: 14 residues. Trimming removed 3 bases from V and 13 bases from J, with 22 bases in between. The germline V gene encodes CDR1 SGDLS and CDR2 YYNGEE. CDR3 nucleotide sequence: TGTGCCAGCAGCGAGGGGGTCACAACCATGCTTCGCACCTTC. Translation gives CASSEGVTTMLRTF. The entire variable domain, with the rest obtained from reference TRBV9 and TRBJ1-2, is as follows: DSGVTQTPKHLITATGQRVTLRCSPRSGDLSVYWYQQSLDQGLQFLIQYYNGEERAKGNILERFSAQQFPDLHSELNLSSLELGDSALYFCASSEGVTTMLRTFGSGTRLTVV.

V usage is TRBV5-4 and J usage is TRBJ2-7; D is undetermined. The germline V gene has CDR1 SGHNT and CDR2 YYREEE (reference sequence). The CDR3 spans 15 residues. The V end lost 5 bases, the J end lost 3 bases, and 18 bases lay between the germline ends. In nucleotides, the CDR3 is TGTGCCAGCAGGACTGCTTTCTTACATAACTACGAGCAGTACTTC. It translates to CASRTAFLHNYEQYF.

The rearrangement joins TRBV9 to TRBJ2-1, with 11 bases matching TRBD2. Germline V gene data show CDR1 as SGDLS and CDR2 as YYNGEE. The CDR3 is made up of 15 amino acids. V was clipped by 2 bases and J by 7 bases; unmatched bases: 5. CDR3 in amino acids: CASSVLAGGHNEQFF. CDR3 coding DNA: TGTGCCAGCAGCGTTCTAGCGGGAGGCCATAATGAGCAGTTCTTC. Full variable domain (remainder filled in from reference TRBV9 and TRBJ2-1): DSGVTQTPKHLITATGQRVTLRCSPRSGDLSVYWYQQSLDQGLQFLIQYYNGEERAKGNILERFSAQQFPDLHSELNLSSLELGDSALYFCASSVLAGGHNEQFFGPGTRLTVL.

This chain connects TRBV27 to TRBJ2-7; a weak D match, TRBD1 (6 bases). V was cut by 4 bases and J by 3 bases, with 16 bases left in between. Looked up from germline, CDR1 is MNHEY and CDR2 is SMNVEV (reference sequence). The CDR3 runs 15 residues. CDR3 residues: CASSWSGGPFYEQYF. The DNA for the CDR3 is TGTGCCAGCAGTTGGAGTGGGGGCCCGTTCTACGAGCAGTACTTC.

CDR3: CASSLPGGEAFF. CDR3 DNA sequence: TGTGCCAGCAGCTTGCCCGGGGGGGAAGCTTTCTTT. The chain couples TRBV5-4 to TRBJ1-1; D is perhaps TRBD1 (5 bases). CDR1 is SGHNT, CDR2 YYREEE, per germline (reference sequence). V lost 1 base and J 8 bases, leaving 9 bases between the germline ends. This CDR3 contains 12 residues. The entire variable domain, with the rest obtained from reference TRBV5-4 and TRBJ1-1, is as follows: ETGVTQSPTHLIKTRGQQVTLRCSSQSGHNTVSWYQQALGQGPQFIFQYYREEENGRGNFPPRFSGLQFPNYSSELNVNALELDDSALYLCASSLPGGEAFFGQGTRLTVV.

V is TRBV6-1 and J is TRBJ1-4; 11 bases fit TRBD1. Germline CDR1 MNHNS, CDR2 SASEGT. The CDR3 has 16 residues. V lost 2 bases to trimming and J lost 7 bases; unmatched junction nucleotides: 6. As DNA, the CDR3 is TGTGCCAGCAGTGAAAGGACAGGGGGCGATGCTGAAAAACTGTTTTTT. It translates to CASSERTGGDAEKLFF.